This T cell receptor beta chain stems from a study of cytomegalovirus exposure and HLA in healthy donors. The CDR3 is 16 residues long. The germline gives CDR1 GTSNPN, CDR2 SVGIG (reference sequence). The V end lost 4 bases, the J end lost 5 bases, and 18 bases lay between the germline ends. Study results and caveats: Specificity of three CMV-associated chains for CMV antigens was verified in vitro. Later, an analysis showed that TCR beta chains associated with HLA were more clonally expanded than others that were equally common. The authors listed 180 or so TCR beta chains as cytomegalovirus-associated. In most subjects, TCR beta sequences reportedly gave accurate predictions of HLA-A and HLA-B alleles.

Concerning this clone: Its antigen is undetermined.

PCR employed 60 Vbeta and 13 Jbeta primers. Profiling relied on immunoSEQ multiplex PCR, and the TCRdb table lists in-frame clones only, not all of them. The sample's table shows roughly 65,000 clones. This receptor was taken from a boy aged 10-17 years in good health and CMV-seronegative. Input material: PBMCs. The chain uses TRBV30 and TRBJ1-6, with a possible D match to TRBD1 (5 bases). The CDR3 bases are TGTGCCTGGATATCGTTACAGGAGTCGAATAATTCACCCCTCCACTTT. This sequence encodes CAWISLQESNNSPLHF.